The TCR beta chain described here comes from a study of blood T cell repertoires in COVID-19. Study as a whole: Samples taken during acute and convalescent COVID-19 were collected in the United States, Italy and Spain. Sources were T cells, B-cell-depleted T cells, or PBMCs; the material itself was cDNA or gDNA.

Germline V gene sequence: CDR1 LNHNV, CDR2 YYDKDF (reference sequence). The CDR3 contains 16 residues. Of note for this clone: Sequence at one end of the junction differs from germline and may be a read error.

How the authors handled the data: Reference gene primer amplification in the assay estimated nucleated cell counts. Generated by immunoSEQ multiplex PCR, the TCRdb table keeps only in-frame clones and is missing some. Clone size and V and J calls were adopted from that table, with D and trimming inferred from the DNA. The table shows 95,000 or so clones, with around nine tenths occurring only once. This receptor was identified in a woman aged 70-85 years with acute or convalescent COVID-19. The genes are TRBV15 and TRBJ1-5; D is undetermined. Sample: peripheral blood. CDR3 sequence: CATSRDKAIPVQRQHF. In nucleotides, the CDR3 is TGTGCCACCAGCAGAGATAAGGCAATTCCAGTTCAGCGCCAGCATTTT. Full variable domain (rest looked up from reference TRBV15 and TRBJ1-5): DAMVIQNPRYQVTQFGKPVTLSCSQTLNHNVMYWYQQKSSQAPKLLFHYYDKDFNNEADTPDNFQSRRPNTSFCFLDIRSPGLGDTAMYLCATSRDKAIPVQRQHFGDGTRLSIL.